This T cell receptor (beta chain) appears in the sequencing data of a study of cytomegalovirus exposure and HLA in healthy donors. The germline gives CDR1 SGHAT, CDR2 FQNNGV. V was trimmed by 1 base and J by 5 bases, leaving 8 bases between them. The CDR3 length is 13 residues. The method was immunoSEQ multiplex PCR; TCRdb's version includes in-frame clones alone and lacks a portion of them. Of 130,000 to 150,000 clones listed, around 88% are singletons. The chain employs TRBV11-2 and TRBJ2-5, with D unresolved. Sequencing used PBMCs. This receptor was taken from a woman aged 18-29 years in good health and CMV-seropositive. The CDR3 DNA follows: TGTGCCAGCAGCTTAGGGTCGCGGGAGACCCAGTACTTC. Translated: CASSLGSRETQYF.